This T cell receptor (beta chain) was recovered during a study of blood T cells in healthy people across ages (dated by TCRdb to between 2015 and 2017). Study-wide context: In model experiments, template switching captured roughly one uniquely barcoded TCR beta cDNA molecule for every two T cells. Donors of different ages were randomly distributed across sequencing lanes to avoid experimental bias. The study analyzed two additional independent replicas of 1 million unique cDNA reads from the same blood draw for two donors, one aged 18 to 29 and one aged 80 or older. The donors were divided into four age groups: young (average around 17 years), middle-aged (roughly 40), aged (approximately 62) and long-lived (more than 75). Age-related changes in TCR beta repertoire diversity were measured in the study by deep sequencing normalized with unique cDNA molecular identifiers.

On the study overall, not on this receptor specifically: A strong correlation was found between observed TCR beta diversity and the percentage of naive T cells measured by flow cytometry. As age increased, observed TCR beta diversity per million T cells dropped in a roughly linear way, and a significant reduction was already evident by age approximately 40. Estimates of total diversity based on one million sequenced T cells were considered lower bounds and underestimates. The long-lived group showed more naive CD4+ T cells, fewer expanded clones and increased TCR diversity than the aged group, suggesting age selection. The CMV infection status of donors was not known, potentially confounding age-related changes in expanded clonotypes. Conclusive comparison of naive and antigen-experienced compartments was prevented by the profiling of bulk unsorted PBMCs.

This clonotype was picked up a small number of times. Its antigen is currently not known. No base-level quality is on record; no much larger clone is a single base apart. Donors were about 36 systemically healthy Caucasian individuals from Russia aged roughly 6 to 90 years. Each donor gave around 9.9 milliliters of peripheral blood, collected into EDTA-treated Vacutainer tubes. Ficoll-Paque density-gradient centrifugation was used to isolate PBMCs, with at least 6 million obtained per sample. Trizol reagent was used to extract total RNA from PBMCs, with at least 6 micrograms per sample. For every donor, flow cytometry on a PBMC aliquot measured the percentage of naive CD45RAhigh/CD27high T cells. Taken from the germline V gene, the CDR1 and CDR2 loops are SQVTM and ANQGSEA. V gives up 3 bases and J gives up 2 bases, and the segment between their germline ends measures 14 bases. The CDR3 contains 16 residues, cysteine and phenylalanine counted. Just the 48-base CDR3 DNA is kept, in frame starting at base 1.

Library preparation employed 5' RACE. Reads for this sample came from an Illumina HiSeq 2500. A second PCR of about 7 to 12 cycles was run with a J-beta primer mix and a sample-barcoded 5' primer. A unique molecular identifier was introduced onto each TCR beta cDNA molecule by a template-switch 5' adaptor carrying 12 random nucleotides. Each sample yielded at least 2.5 million CDR3-containing paired-end reads. First-strand cDNA synthesis was performed from all RNA using the Mint cDNA synthesis kit, with priming by a TRBC-specific oligonucleotide. Following uracil-DNA glycosylase treatment, a first 18-cycle PCR with universal primers M1SS and BC2_uni_R was performed on all cDNA. The original pipeline was this. Normalization of each sample was performed by random selection of 1 million high-quality reads, each carrying a distinct molecular identifier. Instead of being binned into consensus sequences, reads with shared molecular identifiers were discarded. MiTCR, set to a Q25 quality threshold and the strictest error-elimination algorithm, was used for CDR3 identification, clonotype clustering and error correction. A nonparametric unseen species model using Euler transformation provided a lower-bound estimate of total TCR beta diversity. TCRdb's own reprocessing of the public reads used fastp at Q25 and MiXCR and kept productive beta chains. Every CDR3 protein is listed once, alongside the most common genes and DNA of its rows. TCRdb assigned the V and J calls; the authors' analysis was not used. The sample table lists 700,000 to 850,000 distinct CDR3 sequences, 53% of them with a count of one. The top ten clones comprise roughly 37% of the sample.

The source of this sequence is a man at least 80 years old in good health. The sample was blood. Recombination connected TRBV29-1 to TRBJ2-6; the D gene is possibly TRBD2, with 6 bases matching. The nucleotides are TGCAGCGTTGAGCCACTCGGAGGGACTGGGGCCAACGTCCTGACTTTC. Its amino acids are CSVEPLGGTGANVLTF.